The T cell receptor beta chain described here comes from a study of control samples from healthy donors and cancer patients. The data were produced by immunoSEQ multiplex PCR, yet TCRdb's version contains in-frame clones alone and is incomplete. The table includes about 140,000 clones, just under 95% detected once. Germline V gene data show CDR1 as MNHEY and CDR2 as SVGAGI. V trimming: 6 bases; J trimming: 7 bases; junction bases outside the gene matches: 2. The CDR3 sequence is 11 residues long. The source of this sequence is a man aged 30 to 45 in good health. The rearrangement links TRBV6-5 to TRBJ1-2; 7 bases are shared with TRBD1. Input material: blood. CDR3 protein: CASRRDSGYTF. The CDR3 region has the DNA TGTGCCAGCAGGCGGGACAGTGGCTACACCTTC.